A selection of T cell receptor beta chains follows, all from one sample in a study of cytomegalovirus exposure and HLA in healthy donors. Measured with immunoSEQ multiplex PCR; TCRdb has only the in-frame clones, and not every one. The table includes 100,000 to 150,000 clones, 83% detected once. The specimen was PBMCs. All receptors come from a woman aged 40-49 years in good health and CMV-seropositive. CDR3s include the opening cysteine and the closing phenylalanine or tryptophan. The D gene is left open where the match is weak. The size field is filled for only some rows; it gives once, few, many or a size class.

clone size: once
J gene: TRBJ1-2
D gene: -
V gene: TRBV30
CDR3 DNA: TGTGCCTGGAGTTTGGGGCGCGGGGTTGGCTACACCTTC
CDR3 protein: CAWSLGRGVGYTF

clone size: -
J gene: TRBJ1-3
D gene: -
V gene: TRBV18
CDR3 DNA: TGTGCCAGCTCACCAATTTCCAATCTTCAGGGAAGGGGAAACACCATATATTTT
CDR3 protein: CASSPISNLQGRGNTIYF

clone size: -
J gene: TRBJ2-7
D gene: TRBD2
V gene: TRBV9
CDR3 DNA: TGTGCCAGCAGCGCGGAGGCGGCGGGAGGGCCAGTTTACGAGCAGTACTTC
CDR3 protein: CASSAEAAGGPVYEQYF

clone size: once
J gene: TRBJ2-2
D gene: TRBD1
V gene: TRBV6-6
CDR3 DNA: TGTGCCAGCAGTCGGGGACAGGGTCGAGACACCGGGGAGCTGTTTTTT
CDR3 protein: CASSRGQGRDTGELFF

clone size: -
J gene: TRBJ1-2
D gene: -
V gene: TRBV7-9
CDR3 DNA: TGTGCCAGCAGCGACTCTGGGGGGATCTATGGCTACACCTTC
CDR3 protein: CASSDSGGIYGYTF

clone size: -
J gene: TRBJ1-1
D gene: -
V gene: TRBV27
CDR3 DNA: TGTGCCAGCAGTTTATCAAAGGGGAGGACTGAAGCTTTCTTT
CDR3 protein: CASSLSKGRTEAFF

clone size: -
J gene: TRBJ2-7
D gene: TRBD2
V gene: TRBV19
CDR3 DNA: TGTGCCAGTAGTGGGGGGGATAGGTACGAGCAGTACTTC
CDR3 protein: CASSGGDRYEQYF

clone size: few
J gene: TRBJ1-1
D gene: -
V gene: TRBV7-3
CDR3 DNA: TGTGCCAGCAGCCTACAGGGTTCGAACACGGAAGCTTTCTTT
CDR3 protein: CASSLQGSNTEAFF

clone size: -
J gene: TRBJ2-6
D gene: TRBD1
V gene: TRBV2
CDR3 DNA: TGTGCCAGCAGTGACAGGGGGCCATTTTTTAGCTCTGGGGCCAACGTCCTGACTTTC
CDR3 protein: CASSDRGPFFSSGANVLTF

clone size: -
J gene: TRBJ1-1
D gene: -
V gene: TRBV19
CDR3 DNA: TGTGCCAGTAACTCCGCCCCTCGGGCAGGGCCTCCCTTTTTGGAAGCTTTCTTT
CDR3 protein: CASNSAPRAGPPFLEAFF

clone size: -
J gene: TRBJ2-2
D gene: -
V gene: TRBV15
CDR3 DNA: TGTGCCACCAGCAGGGACACGGCGACCCGGGAGCCACTCACCGGGGAGCTGTTTTTT
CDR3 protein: CATSRDTATREPLTGELFF

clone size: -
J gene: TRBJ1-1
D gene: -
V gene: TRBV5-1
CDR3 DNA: TGCGCCAGCAGCTTGACGGGATATACTGAAGCTTTCTTT
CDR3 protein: CASSLTGYTEAFF

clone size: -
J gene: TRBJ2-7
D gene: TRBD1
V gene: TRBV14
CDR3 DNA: TGTGCCAGCAGCCAGGGACAGGGCCCCCACGAGCAGTACTTC
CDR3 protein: CASSQGQGPHEQYF

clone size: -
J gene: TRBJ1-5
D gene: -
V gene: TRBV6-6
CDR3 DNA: TGTGCCAGCAGTTACCTCCGGGATAGCAATCAGCCCCAGCATTTT
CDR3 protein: CASSYLRDSNQPQHF

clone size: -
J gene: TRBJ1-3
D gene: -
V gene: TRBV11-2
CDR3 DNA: TGTGCCAGCAGCTACCTAGACAGCTTGTTAACTGGAAACACCATATATTTT
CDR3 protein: CASSYLDSLLTGNTIYF

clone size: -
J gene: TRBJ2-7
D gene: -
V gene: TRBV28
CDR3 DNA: TGTGCCAGCAGTTTTAAAAGCGGAGAGTCCTGGTACGAGCAGTACTTC
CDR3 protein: CASSFKSGESWYEQYF

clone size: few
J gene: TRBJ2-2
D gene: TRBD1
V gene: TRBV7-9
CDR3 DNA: TGTTCCAGCAGCTTTCTTAGGACAGGTCGAGGGGGAACCGGGGAGCTGTTTTTT
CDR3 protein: CSSSFLRTGRGGTGELFF

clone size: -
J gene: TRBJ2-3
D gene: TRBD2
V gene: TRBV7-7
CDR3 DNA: TGTGCTAGCAGCTTAGGGCGGGAGGGCCGAGATACGCAGTATTTT
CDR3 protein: CASSLGREGRDTQYF

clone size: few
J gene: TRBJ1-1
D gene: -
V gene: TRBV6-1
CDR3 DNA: TGTGCCAGCTGGACAAGGGTGAACACTGAAGCTTTCTTT
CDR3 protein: CASWTRVNTEAFF

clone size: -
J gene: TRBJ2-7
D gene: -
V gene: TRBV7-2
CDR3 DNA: TGTGCCAGCAGCTTAGGGGGAGGGGGCTACGAGCAGTACTTC
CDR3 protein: CASSLGGGGYEQYF

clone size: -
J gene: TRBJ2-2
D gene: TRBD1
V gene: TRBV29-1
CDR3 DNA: TGCAGCGCGGAGATAAGGACAGGGACCGGGGAGCTGTTTTTT
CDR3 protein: CSAEIRTGTGELFF

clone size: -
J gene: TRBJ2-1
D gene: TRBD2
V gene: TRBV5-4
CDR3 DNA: TGTGCCAGCAGCTTGGTTCTAGCGGGAGGGGGGAATGAGCAGTTCTTC
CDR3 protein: CASSLVLAGGGNEQFF

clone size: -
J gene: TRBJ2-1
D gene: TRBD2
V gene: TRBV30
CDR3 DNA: TGTGCCTGGGGACTAGCGGGAGGAATGAATGAGCAGTTCTTC
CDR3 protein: CAWGLAGGMNEQFF

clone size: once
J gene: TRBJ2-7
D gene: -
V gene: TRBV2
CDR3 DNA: TGTGCCAGCACAGGGGCCTCCTACGAGCAGTACTTC
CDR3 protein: CASTGASYEQYF

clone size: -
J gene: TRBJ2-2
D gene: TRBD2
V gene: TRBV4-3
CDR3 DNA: TGCGCCAGCAGCCAAGATGTACTAGCGGGGAACACCGGGGAGCTGTTTTTT
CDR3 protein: CASSQDVLAGNTGELFF

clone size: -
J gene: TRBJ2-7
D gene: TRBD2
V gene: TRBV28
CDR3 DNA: TGTGCCAGCAGTTCAACGGGACTAGCGGGAGTGGCCGAGCAGTACTTC
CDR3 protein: CASSSTGLAGVAEQYF

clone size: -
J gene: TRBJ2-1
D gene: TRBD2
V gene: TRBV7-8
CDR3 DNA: TGTGCCAGCAGCCGAATCCAGCGGGACCTAAGGACTTACTACAATGAGCAGTTCTTC
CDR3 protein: CASSRIQRDLRTYYNEQFF

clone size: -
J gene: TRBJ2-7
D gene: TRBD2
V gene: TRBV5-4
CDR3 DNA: TGTGCCAGCAGCCTTACTAGCGGGAACTACGAGCAGTACTTC
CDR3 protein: CASSLTSGNYEQYF

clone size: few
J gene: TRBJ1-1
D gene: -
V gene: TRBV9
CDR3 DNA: TGTGCCAGCAGCGTAGACAGGGACACTGAAGCTTTCTTT
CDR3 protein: CASSVDRDTEAFF

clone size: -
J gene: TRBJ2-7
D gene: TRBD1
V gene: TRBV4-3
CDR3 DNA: TGCGCCAGCAGCCAAGATCTTAGGTACAGGGGGGACGAGCAGTACTTC
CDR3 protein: CASSQDLRYRGDEQYF

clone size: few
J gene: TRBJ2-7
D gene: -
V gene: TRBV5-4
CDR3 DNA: TGTGCCAGCAGCACGGACACCCTGGACAACGAGCAGTACTTC
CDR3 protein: CASSTDTLDNEQYF

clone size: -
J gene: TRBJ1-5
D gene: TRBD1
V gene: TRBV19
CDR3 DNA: TGTGCCAGTAGTGAGGCCCCGGGACAGATCAATCAGCCCCAGCATTTT
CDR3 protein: CASSEAPGQINQPQHF

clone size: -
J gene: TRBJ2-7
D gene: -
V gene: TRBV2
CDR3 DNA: TGTGCCAGCAGTGAGGCGGAATCCTACGAGCAGTACTTC
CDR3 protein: CASSEAESYEQYF

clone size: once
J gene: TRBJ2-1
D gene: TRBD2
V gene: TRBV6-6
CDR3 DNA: TGTGCCAGCAGTTGGACTAGCGGCCCCGTCAATGGGCAGTTCTTC
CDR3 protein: CASSWTSGPVNGQFF

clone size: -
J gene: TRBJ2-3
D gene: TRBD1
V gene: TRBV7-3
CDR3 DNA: TGTGCCAGCAGCTCAGCAGGGGGAGTCACAGATACGCAGTATTTT
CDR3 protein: CASSSAGGVTDTQYF

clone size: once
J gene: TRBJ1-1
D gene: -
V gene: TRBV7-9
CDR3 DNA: TGTTCCAGCAGCTTATTCAGGAACACTGAAGCTTTCTTT
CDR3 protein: CSSSLFRNTEAFF

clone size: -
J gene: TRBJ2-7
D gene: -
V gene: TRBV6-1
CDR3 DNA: TGTGCCAGCAGTGAGGACTCTAACGAGCAGTACTTC
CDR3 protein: CASSEDSNEQYF

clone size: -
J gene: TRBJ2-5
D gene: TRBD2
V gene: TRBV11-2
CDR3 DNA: TGTGCCAGCAGCTTAATTTCTAGCGGGCAGAGAACCCAGTACTTC
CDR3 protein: CASSLISSGQRTQYF

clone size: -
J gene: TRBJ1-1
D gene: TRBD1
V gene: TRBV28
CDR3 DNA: TGTGCCAGCAGTCCCATGGGGACAGGCGACACTGAAGCTTTCTTT
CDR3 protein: CASSPMGTGDTEAFF

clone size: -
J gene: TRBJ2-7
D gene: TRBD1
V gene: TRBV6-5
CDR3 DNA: TGTGCCAGCAGTTTAACCGGGACAGGGAGCTCCTACGAGCAGTACTTC
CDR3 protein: CASSLTGTGSSYEQYF

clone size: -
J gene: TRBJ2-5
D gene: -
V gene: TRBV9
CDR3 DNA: TGTGCCAGCAGCGTAGATCCGGGAGTGAGGGAGACCCAGTACTTC
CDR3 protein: CASSVDPGVRETQYF

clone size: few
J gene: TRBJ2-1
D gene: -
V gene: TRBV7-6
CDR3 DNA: TGTGCCAGCAGCTTAATCTTGGGCCCAGGAGGTGAGCAGTTCTTC
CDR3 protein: CASSLILGPGGEQFF

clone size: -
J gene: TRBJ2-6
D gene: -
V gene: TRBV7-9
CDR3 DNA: TGTGCCAGCAGCTCGACAGAGTCTGGGGCCAACGTCCTGACTTTC
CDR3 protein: CASSSTESGANVLTF

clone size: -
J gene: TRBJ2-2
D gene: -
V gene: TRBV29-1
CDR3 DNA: TGCAGCGGCAGACTAGCAGGGGCCGGGGAGCTGTTTTTT
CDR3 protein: CSGRLAGAGELFF

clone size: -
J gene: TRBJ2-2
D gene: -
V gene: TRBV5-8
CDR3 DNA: TGTGCCAGCAGCTTACAGGGGGGGCCCGGGGAGCTGTTTTTT
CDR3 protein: CASSLQGGPGELFF

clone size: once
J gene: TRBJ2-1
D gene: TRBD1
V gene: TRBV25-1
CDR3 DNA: TGTGCCAGCAGTGCTTATCATAGCTCAGGGGGTAACAATGAGCAGTTCTTC
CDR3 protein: CASSAYHSSGGNNEQFF

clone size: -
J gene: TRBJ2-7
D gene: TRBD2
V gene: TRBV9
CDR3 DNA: TGTGCCAGCAGCAGGACTAGCGGGAGTAAGGTGCCCTACGAGCAGTACTTC
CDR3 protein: CASSRTSGSKVPYEQYF

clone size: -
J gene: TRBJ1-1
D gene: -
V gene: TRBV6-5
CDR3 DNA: TGTGCCAGCAGTTACCTCCCTATACGCCTGAACACTGAAGCTTTCTTT
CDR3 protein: CASSYLPIRLNTEAFF

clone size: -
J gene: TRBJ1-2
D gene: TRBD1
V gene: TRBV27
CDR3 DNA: TGTGCCAGCAGTTTTGGACAGGGCCCCTATGGCTACACCTTC
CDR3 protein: CASSFGQGPYGYTF

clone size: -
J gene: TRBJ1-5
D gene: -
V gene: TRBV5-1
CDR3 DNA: TGCGCCAGCAGCTTGGGACAGGCTCCAAATCAGCCCCAGCATTTT
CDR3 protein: CASSLGQAPNQPQHF

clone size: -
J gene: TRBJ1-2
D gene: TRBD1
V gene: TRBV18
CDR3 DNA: TGTGCCAGCTCACCTCGAATAGACAGGGGTTTTGGCTACACCTTC
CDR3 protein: CASSPRIDRGFGYTF

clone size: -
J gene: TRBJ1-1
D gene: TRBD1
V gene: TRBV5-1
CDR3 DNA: TGCGCCAGCCAGGGACAGGTGAACACTGAAGCTTTCTTT
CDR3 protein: CASQGQVNTEAFF

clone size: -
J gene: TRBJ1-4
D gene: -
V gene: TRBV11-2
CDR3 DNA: TGTGCCAGCAGCTTAGGTCCCGGGGGTTTGAGCGAAAAACTGTTTTTT
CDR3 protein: CASSLGPGGLSEKLFF

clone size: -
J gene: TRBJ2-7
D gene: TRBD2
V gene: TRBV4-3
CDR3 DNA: TGCGCCAGCAGCCAAGATGCGGGAGTGGGCGTTGGCGAGCAGTACTTC
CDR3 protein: CASSQDAGVGVGEQYF

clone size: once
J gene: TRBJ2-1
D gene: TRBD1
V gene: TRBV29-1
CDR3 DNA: TGCAGCGTTGAACCCAGGGGGTTCAAAATATACAATGAGCAGTTCTTC
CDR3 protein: CSVEPRGFKIYNEQFF